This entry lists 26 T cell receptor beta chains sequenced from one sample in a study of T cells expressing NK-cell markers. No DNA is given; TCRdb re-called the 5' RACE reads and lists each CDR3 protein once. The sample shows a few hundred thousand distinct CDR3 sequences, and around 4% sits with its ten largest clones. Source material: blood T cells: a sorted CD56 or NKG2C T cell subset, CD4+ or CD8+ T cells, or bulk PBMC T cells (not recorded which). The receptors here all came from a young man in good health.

The CDR3 here is CAWSVGSSGIPTDTQYF. This sequence joins TRBV30 and TRBJ2-3; TCRdb's D call, TRBD2, is unchecked because there is no DNA. The CDR3 sequence is 17 residues long. In germline, CDR1 is GTSNPN, CDR2 SVGIG (reference sequence).

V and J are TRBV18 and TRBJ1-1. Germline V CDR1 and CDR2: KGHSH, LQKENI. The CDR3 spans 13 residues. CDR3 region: CASSPGLDLEAFF.

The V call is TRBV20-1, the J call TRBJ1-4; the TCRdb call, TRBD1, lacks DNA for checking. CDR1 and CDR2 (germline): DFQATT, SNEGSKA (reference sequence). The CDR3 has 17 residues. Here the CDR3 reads CSARGLTGGASNEKLFF.

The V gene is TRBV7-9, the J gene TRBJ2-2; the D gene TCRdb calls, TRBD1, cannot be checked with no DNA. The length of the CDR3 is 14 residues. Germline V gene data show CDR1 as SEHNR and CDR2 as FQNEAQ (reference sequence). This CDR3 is CASSLGPDTGELFF.

CDR3 region: CATKSSGPHQETQYF. The rearrangement joins TRBV12-3 or TRBV12-4 to TRBJ2-5; TCRdb's D call, TRBD1, is unchecked because there is no DNA. CDR3 length: 15 residues.

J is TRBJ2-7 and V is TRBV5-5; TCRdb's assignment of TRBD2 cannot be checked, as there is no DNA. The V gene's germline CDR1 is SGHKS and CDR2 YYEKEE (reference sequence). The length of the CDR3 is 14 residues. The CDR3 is CASSLEGEGDEQYF.

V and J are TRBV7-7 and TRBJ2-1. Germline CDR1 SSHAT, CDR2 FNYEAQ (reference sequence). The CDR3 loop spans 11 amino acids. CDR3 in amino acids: CATTKDNEQFF.

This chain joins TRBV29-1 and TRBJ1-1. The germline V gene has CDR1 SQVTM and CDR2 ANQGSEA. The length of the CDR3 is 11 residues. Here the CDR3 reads CSVRGSFGAFF. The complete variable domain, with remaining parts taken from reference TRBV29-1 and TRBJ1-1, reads SAVISQKPSRDICQRGTSLTIQCQVDSQVTMMFWYRQQPGQSLTLIATANQGSEATYESGFVIDKFPISRPNLTFSTLTVSNMSPEDSSIYLCSVRGSFGAFFGQGTRLTVV.

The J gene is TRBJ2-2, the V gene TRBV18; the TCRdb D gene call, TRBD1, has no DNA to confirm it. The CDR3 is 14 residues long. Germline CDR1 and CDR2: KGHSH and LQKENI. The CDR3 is CASSLLQDTGELFF. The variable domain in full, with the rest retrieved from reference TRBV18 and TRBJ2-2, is NAGVMQNPRHLVRRRGQEARLRCSPMKGHSHVYWYRQLPEEGLKFMVYLQKENIIDESGMPKERFSAEFPKEGPSILRIQQVVRGDSAAYFCASSLLQDTGELFFGEGSRLTVL.

The CDR3 sequence is CASSPIQETQYF. V gene TRBV18 combines with J gene TRBJ2-5. This CDR3 region has 12 residues. From germline, CDR1 is KGHSH and CDR2 LQKENI.

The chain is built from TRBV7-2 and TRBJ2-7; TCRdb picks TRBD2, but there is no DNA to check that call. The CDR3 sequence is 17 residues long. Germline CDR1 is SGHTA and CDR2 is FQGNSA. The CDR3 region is CASSRGRTSGQRYEQYF.

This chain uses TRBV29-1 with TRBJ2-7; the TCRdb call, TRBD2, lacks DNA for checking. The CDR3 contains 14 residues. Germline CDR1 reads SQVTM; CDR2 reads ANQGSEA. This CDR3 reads CSAIKGDSLYEQYF.

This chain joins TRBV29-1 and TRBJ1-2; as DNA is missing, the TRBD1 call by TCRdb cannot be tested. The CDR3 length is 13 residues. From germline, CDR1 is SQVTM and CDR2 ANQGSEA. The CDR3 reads CSVLPRDRYGYTF.

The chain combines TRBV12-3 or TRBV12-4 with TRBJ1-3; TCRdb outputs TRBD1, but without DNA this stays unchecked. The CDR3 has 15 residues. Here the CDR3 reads CASSSGQGNGNTIYF.

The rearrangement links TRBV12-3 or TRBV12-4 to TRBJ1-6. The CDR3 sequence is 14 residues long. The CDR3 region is CASSGEANGSPLHF.

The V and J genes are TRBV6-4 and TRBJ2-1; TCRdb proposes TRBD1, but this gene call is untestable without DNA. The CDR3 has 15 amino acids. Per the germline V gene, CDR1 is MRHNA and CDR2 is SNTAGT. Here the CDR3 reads CASSPGGGYFDEQFF.

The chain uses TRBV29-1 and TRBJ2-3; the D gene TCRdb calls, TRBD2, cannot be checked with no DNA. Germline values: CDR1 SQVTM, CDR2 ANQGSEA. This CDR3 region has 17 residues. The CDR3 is CSVADGAGGTSTDTQYF.

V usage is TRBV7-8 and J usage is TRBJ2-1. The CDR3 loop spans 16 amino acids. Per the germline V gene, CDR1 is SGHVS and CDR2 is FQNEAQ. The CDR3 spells CASTPGFLSSYNEQFF.

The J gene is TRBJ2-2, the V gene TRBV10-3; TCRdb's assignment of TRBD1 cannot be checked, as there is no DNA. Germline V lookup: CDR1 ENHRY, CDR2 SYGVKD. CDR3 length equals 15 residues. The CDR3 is CATRNGGSNTGELFF.

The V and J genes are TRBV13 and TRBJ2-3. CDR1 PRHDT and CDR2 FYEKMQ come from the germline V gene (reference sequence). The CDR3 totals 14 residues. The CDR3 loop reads CASSVQERTDTQYF.

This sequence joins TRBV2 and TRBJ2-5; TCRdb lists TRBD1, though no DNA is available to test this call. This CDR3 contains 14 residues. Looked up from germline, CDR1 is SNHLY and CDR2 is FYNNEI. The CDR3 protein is CASGETGLGETQYF. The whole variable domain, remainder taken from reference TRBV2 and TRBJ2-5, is EPEVTQTPSHQVTQMGQEVILRCVPISNHLYFYWYRQILGQKVEFLVSFYNNEISEKSEIFDDQFSVERPDGSNFTLKIRSTKLEDSAMYFCASGETGLGETQYFGPGTRLLVL.

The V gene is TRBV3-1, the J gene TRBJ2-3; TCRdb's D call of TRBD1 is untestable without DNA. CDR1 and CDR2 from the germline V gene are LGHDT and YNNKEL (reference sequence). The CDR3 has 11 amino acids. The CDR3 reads CAAGLADTQYF.

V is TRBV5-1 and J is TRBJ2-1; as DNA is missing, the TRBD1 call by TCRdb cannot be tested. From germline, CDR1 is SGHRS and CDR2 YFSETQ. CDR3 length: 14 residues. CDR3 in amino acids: CASSYGQGASEQFF. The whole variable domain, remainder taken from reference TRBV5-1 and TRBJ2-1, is KAGVTQTPRYLIKTRGQQVTLSCSPISGHRSVSWYQQTPGQGLQFLFEYFSETQRNKGNFPGRFSGRQFSNSRSEMNVSTLELGDSALYLCASSYGQGASEQFFGPGTRLTVL.

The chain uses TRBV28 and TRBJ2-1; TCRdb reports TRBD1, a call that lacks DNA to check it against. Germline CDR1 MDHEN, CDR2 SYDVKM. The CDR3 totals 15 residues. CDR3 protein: CASSFRDRPYNEQFF.

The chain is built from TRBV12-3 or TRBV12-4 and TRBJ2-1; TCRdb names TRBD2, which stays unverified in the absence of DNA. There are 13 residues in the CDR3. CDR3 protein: CASVGGSYNEQFF.

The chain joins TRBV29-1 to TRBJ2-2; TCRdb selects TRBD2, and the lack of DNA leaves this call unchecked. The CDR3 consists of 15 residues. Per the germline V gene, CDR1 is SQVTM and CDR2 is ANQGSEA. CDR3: CSGAGGTGPTGELFF.